This T cell receptor (beta chain) was documented in a study of blood T cell repertoires in COVID-19. Study-level background: Some COVID-19 samples were acute and others convalescent; all came from the United States, Italy and Spain. The analysed material was cDNA or gDNA that came from T cells, B-cell-depleted T cells, or PBMCs.

This clone was recorded a few times. Enrolment of Seattle patients took place during active infection, and they were followed longitudinally. Original data processing: Amplification of reference gene primers provided the estimated nucleated cell counts. Sequenced by immunoSEQ multiplex PCR; TCRdb stores in-frame clones only, minus some. The V and J calls and the clone size are those of that table, but D and trimming were determined from the DNA. The sample has more than 200,000 clones; more than 85% are singletons. The germline V gene encodes CDR1 LGHNA and CDR2 YNFKEQ. Between the trimmed V and J ends, which lost 3 bases and 3 bases, there was a span of 15 bases. The CDR3 has 16 residues.

The sample taken for sequencing was peripheral blood. The receptor's source is a woman aged 55-70 years with COVID-19, enrolled during active disease. This sequence joins TRBV4-2 and TRBJ1-3, with D perhaps TRBD1 (5 bases). Here the CDR3 DNA reads TGTGCCAGCAGCCAGGCGGCAGGGCTTTTTGGAAACACCATATATTTT. Its protein product is CASSQAAGLFGNTIYF.